The 22 T cell receptor beta chains below come from one sample, sequenced in a study of blood T cell repertoires in COVID-19. The method was immunoSEQ multiplex PCR; TCRdb's version includes in-frame clones alone and lacks a portion of them. Among roughly 40,000 clones listed, roughly nine tenths were seen once. Sequencing used peripheral blood. The source is a human donor in a cohort sampled during active COVID-19.

The chain employs TRBV6-4 and TRBJ2-3; D not resolved. V was pared by 2 bases and J by 3 bases, with 6 bases between. Germline loops: CDR1 MRHNA, CDR2 SNTAGT. This CDR3 contains 13 residues. The CDR3 loop reads CASSDGLTDTQYF. The DNA for the CDR3 is TGTGCCAGCAGTGACGGTCTAACAGATACGCAGTATTTT.

The chain links TRBV4-1 to TRBJ2-5, with 8 bases lining up with TRBD1. Trimming cost V 0 bases and J 1 base; bases outside gene matches: 1. The CDR3 has 15 amino acids. CDR1 MGHRA and CDR2 YSYEKL come from the germline V gene. Here the CDR3 reads CASSQDGQGQETQYF. CDR3 sequence (DNA): TGCGCCAGCAGCCAAGACGGACAGGGCCAAGAGACCCAGTACTTC.

The CDR3 loop is CASSLGLAGVLGETQYF. The CDR3 bases are TGTGCCAGCAGCTTGGGGTTAGCGGGAGTGTTAGGGGAGACCCAGTACTTC. The chain recombines TRBV5-6 with TRBJ2-5; 9 bases match TRBD2. Germline lookup yields CDR1 SGHDT and CDR2 YYEEEE. V shed 0 bases, J shed 5 bases, and the junction held 11 bases outside the gene matches. This CDR3 contains 17 residues.

The V call is TRBV7-2, the J call TRBJ1-5; 8 bases match TRBD1. After removal of 3 bases from V and 8 bases from J, the junction contained 9 bases not matched to a gene. This CDR3 has 15 residues. CDR1 and CDR2 from the germline V gene are SGHTA and FQGNSA. The CDR3 DNA reads as TGTGCCAGCAGCTTCCAGGGGGCGGTTTTGGAGCCCCAGCATTTT. It codes for CASSFQGAVLEPQHF.

The chain links TRBV12-3 or TRBV12-4 to TRBJ1-2; 8 bases are a match to TRBD1. This CDR3 spans 12 amino acids. The V gene end was trimmed by 4 bases and the J gene end by 8 bases; junction bases not matched to a gene: 3. The CDR3, as DNA: TGTGCCAGCAGTTCCACAGGGGGAGGCTACACCTTC. Translating gives CASSSTGGGYTF.

The V and J genes are TRBV21-1 and TRBJ2-1; TRBD2, the D gene given by the table, was not confirmed from the DNA. TRBV21-1 is labeled a pseudogene. The CDR3 is made up of 16 amino acids. CDR3 coding DNA: TGTGCCAGCAGCAAACTCACTAGCGGGACCTACAATGAGCAGTTCTTC. It codes for CASSKLTSGTYNEQFF.

This chain uses TRBV27 with TRBJ2-2; D perhaps matches TRBD1 (5 bases). Germline loops: CDR1 MNHEY, CDR2 SMNVEV (reference sequence). The CDR3 sequence is 13 residues long. Trimming cost V 4 bases and J 4 bases, with 7 bases left between them. CDR3 in amino acids: CASSSGFTGELFF. The CDR3 DNA is TGTGCCAGCAGTTCAGGGTTCACCGGGGAGCTGTTTTTT.

The chain has TRBV24-1 and TRBJ2-5; the D is unclear. This CDR3 is built from 14 residues. Trimming shortened V by 0 bases and J by 3 bases, and 7 bases separated the two germline ends. Germline V gene sequence: CDR1 KGHDR, CDR2 SFDVKD. The CDR3 DNA is TGTGCCACCAGTGATTTGCGGCAGGAAGAGACCCAGTACTTC. Translating gives CATSDLRQEETQYF.

The chain links TRBV4-2 to TRBJ2-1; 9 bases map to TRBD2. The CDR3 length is 17 residues. V lost 3 bases, J lost 7 bases, and 13 bases stayed unmatched. Germline V gene sequence: CDR1 LGHNA, CDR2 YNFKEQ. This chain's CDR3 is CASSHPPGRGGENEQFF. The DNA of the CDR3 is TGTGCCAGCAGCCACCCTCCGGGGCGGGGGGGCGAAAATGAGCAGTTCTTC.

V is TRBV5-6 and J is TRBJ2-2, with D perhaps TRBD1 (6 bases). Looked up from germline, CDR1 is SGHDT and CDR2 is YYEEEE. V lost 4 bases and J lost 4, with 17 bases in between. CDR3 length: 16 amino acids. The CDR3 spells CASSPARGKATGELFF. The CDR3 nucleotides are TGTGCCAGCAGCCCGGCCAGGGGAAAGGCCACCGGGGAGCTGTTTTTT.

V and J are TRBV4-1 and TRBJ2-7, with TRBD1 matching 9 bases. Unmatched junction bases numbered 7, after V lost 3 bases and J lost 4 bases. Germline V gives CDR1 MGHRA, CDR2 YSYEKL. The CDR3 runs to 15 residues. The CDR3 sequence is CASSHPGDRVYEQYF. CDR3 sequence (DNA): TGCGCCAGCAGCCACCCCGGGGACAGGGTTTACGAGCAGTACTTC.

This clone was observed a few times. The J gene is TRBJ1-5, the V gene TRBV2; 11 bases map to TRBD1. The ends lost 8 bases at V and 6 bases at J; junction bases unmatched: 3. This CDR3 has 13 residues. CDR1 SNHLY and CDR2 FYNNEI come from the germline V gene. The chain's CDR3 is CASGDRGFQPQHF. The CDR3 coding sequence is TGTGCCAGCGGGGACAGGGGGTTTCAGCCCCAGCATTTT.

The chain carries TRBV30 and TRBJ2-3; TRBD1 agrees at 7 bases. Germline loops: CDR1 GTSNPN, CDR2 SVGIG (reference sequence). V lost 1 base and J lost 3; bases outside the gene matches: 10. CDR3 size: 16 residues. CDR3 amino acids: CAWSGRTGVMTDTQYF. CDR3 in DNA: TGTGCCTGGAGTGGGAGGACAGGTGTGATGACAGATACGCAGTATTTT.

The chain is built from TRBV24-1 and TRBJ1-5; no clear D gene. V gave up 4 bases and J gave up 4 bases, with 16 bases separating them. Germline CDR1 reads KGHDR; CDR2 reads SFDVKD. The CDR3 has 16 residues. CDR3 sequence reads: CATSEKTGSLNQPQHF. For the CDR3, the DNA is TGTGCCACCAGTGAAAAAACGGGATCTCTAAATCAGCCCCAGCATTTT.

This clone showed up just once. The J gene is TRBJ2-7, the V gene TRBV6-2 or TRBV6-3; 8 positions match TRBD2. Trimming at V came to 2 bases and at J to 6 bases, leaving 0 bases not matched to a gene. From germline, CDR1 is MNHEY and CDR2 SVGEGT. The CDR3 has 12 amino acids. CDR3 amino acids: CASSYGTSEQYF. DNA for the CDR3: TGTGCCAGCAGTTACGGGACTAGCGAGCAGTACTTC.

The chain is built from TRBV5-4 and TRBJ1-6; 8 bases agree with TRBD1. The V gene end was trimmed by 0 bases and the J gene end by 8 bases; junction bases not matched to a gene: 4. Germline V gene sequence: CDR1 SGHNT, CDR2 YYREEE (reference sequence). The CDR3 has 15 amino acids. In DNA, the CDR3 is TGTGCCAGCAGCTTGGTGACAGGGGATCATTCACCCCTCCACTTT. Protein sequence: CASSLVTGDHSPLHF. Using reference TRBV5-4 and TRBJ1-6 for the parts outside the CDR3, the full variable domain is ETGVTQSPTHLIKTRGQQVTLRCSSQSGHNTVSWYQQALGQGPQFIFQYYREEENGRGNFPPRFSGLQFPNYSSELNVNALELDDSALYLCASSLVTGDHSPLHFGNGTRLTVT.

This sequence joins TRBV5-1 and TRBJ2-5; 7 positions agree with TRBD1. V shed 3 bases and J 2 bases; nucleotides not matched to a gene: 4. The CDR3 has 14 residues. Germline CDR1 SGHRS, CDR2 YFSETQ. CDR3 sequence: CASSYQGVQETQYF. The DNA for the CDR3 is TGCGCCAGCAGCTACCAGGGGGTGCAAGAGACCCAGTACTTC.

The gene calls are TRBV6-5 and TRBJ1-2; D gene uncertain. Germline-derived CDR1 and CDR2 are MNHEY and SVGAGI. V was clipped by 6 bases and J by 3 bases, with 14 bases between them. This CDR3 contains 14 residues. In DNA form, the CDR3 reads TGTGCCAGCAGAACCATAAGCGGGGACTATGGCTACACCTTC. Translating gives CASRTISGDYGYTF.

The CDR3 here is CASSRTGRGTEAFF. DNA for the CDR3: TGCGCCAGCAGCCGGACAGGGAGGGGCACTGAAGCTTTCTTT. The J gene is TRBJ1-1, the V gene TRBV4-3; 8 bases fit TRBD1. There are 14 residues in the CDR3. Germline values: CDR1 LGHNA, CDR2 YSLEER. V trimming: 4 bases; J trimming: 4 bases; junction bases outside the gene matches: 5.

The table lists this clone with a count of one. The V and J genes are TRBV18 and TRBJ2-5; the D is unclear. Germline V gene sequence: CDR1 KGHSH, CDR2 LQKENI. Deletions cut 3 bases from V and 4 bases from J, with 9 bases between. The CDR3 sequence is 13 residues long. The CDR3 nucleotides read TGTGCCAGCTCACCGTCTTCCCTAGAGACCCAGTACTTC. The encoded protein is CASSPSSLETQYF. Based on the CDR3 plus reference TRBV18 and TRBJ2-5, the full variable domain is NAGVMQNPRHLVRRRGQEARLRCSPMKGHSHVYWYRQLPEEGLKFMVYLQKENIIDESGMPKERFSAEFPKEGPSILRIQQVVRGDSAAYFCASSPSSLETQYFGPGTRLLVL.

The chain links TRBV4-1 to TRBJ1-6; 8 positions match TRBD1. The ends lost 3 bases at V and 3 bases at J; junction bases unmatched: 1. Germline values: CDR1 MGHRA, CDR2 YSYEKL. The CDR3 sequence is 15 residues long. The CDR3 loop is CASSQGQVYNSPLHF. CDR3 DNA sequence: TGCGCCAGCAGCCAGGGACAGGTCTATAATTCACCCCTCCACTTT.

The chain links TRBV2 to TRBJ2-2; TRBD1 matches at 8 bases. The CDR3 runs to 15 residues. The germline gives CDR1 SNHLY, CDR2 FYNNEI. V dropped 4 bases and J dropped 4; count of bases not matched to a gene: 5. The CDR3 DNA reads as TGTGCCAGCAGTGCAGGACAGGGCCGCACCGGGGAGCTGTTTTTT. This sequence encodes CASSAGQGRTGELFF.